One sample yielded the 5 T cell receptor beta chains listed below, sequenced in a study of Graves' ophthalmopathy and Graves' hyperthyroidism (dated by TCRdb to 2016 to 2018). Sequencing was carried out with an Illumina HiSeq 2000. TCR beta CDR3 regions were amplified from RNA transcripts for repertoire sequencing. A first-round RT-PCR used HTBI primers with the Qiagen OneStep RT-PCR kit, followed by a second-round multiplex PCR, size selection and purification. TCRdb reworked the public reads: Q25 trimming with fastp, MiXCR clone assembly, productive beta chains retained. Rows matching on CDR3 protein sequence are summarized as one entry with the most common DNA and genes. The sample records about 210,000 distinct CDR3 sequences, over 25% of which are singletons. The ten largest clones add up to 8.5% to 9.5% of the sample. Input material: peripheral blood. All receptors come from a middle-aged man with Graves' ophthalmopathy. Donor details come from another sample of the same person, matched by shared clones.

This clonotype has just a few counts. The V gene is TRBV7-8, the J gene TRBJ2-5; 8 bases are shared with TRBD2. Germline lookup yields CDR1 SGHVS and CDR2 FQNEAQ. This CDR3 contains 16 residues. The V segment lost 3 bases and the J segment 3 bases; nucleotides outside the gene matches: 9. CDR3 sequence reads: CASSLAGGSGEETQYF. The DNA for the CDR3 is TGTGCCAGCAGCTTGGCGGGAGGAAGCGGGGAAGAGACCCAGTACTTC.

The chain is built from TRBV20-1 and TRBJ2-7; 9 nucleotides align to TRBD2. Looked up from germline, CDR1 is DFQATT and CDR2 is SNEGSKA (reference sequence). Trimming took 6 bases from V and 4 from J; bases not matched to a gene: 7. The CDR3 extends over 13 amino acids. For the CDR3, the DNA is TGCAGTGCGCCGGGTAGCGGGAGATACGAGCAGTACTTC. This codes for CSAPGSGRYEQYF.

This clonotype was detected many times. This chain connects TRBV2 to TRBJ1-6; D possibly corresponds to TRBD1 (5 bases). Germline CDR1 is SNHLY and CDR2 is FYNNEI. Trimming cost V 1 base and J 10 bases, with 11 bases left between them. CDR3 length: 14 amino acids. The CDR3 DNA reads as TGTGCCAGCAGTGAAGGGCAGGGCAGATCACCCCTCCACTTT. Protein sequence: CASSEGQGRSPLHF.

This clonotype was counted many times. Mismatch with germline at one junction end may stem from a read error. The CDR3 reads CASSLGTGVNQPQHF. The CDR3 nucleotides are TGTGCCAGCAGTTTGGGGACAGGTGTCAATCAGCCCCAGCATTTT. The genes are TRBV5-6 and TRBJ1-5; 8 nucleotides match TRBD1. The V gene's germline CDR1 is SGHDT and CDR2 YYEEEE. This CDR3 contains 15 residues.

The chain uses TRBV19 and TRBJ2-2, with 7 positions matching TRBD2. Germline V gene data show CDR1 as LNHDA and CDR2 as SQIVND (reference sequence). The CDR3 runs 14 residues. With 9 bases clipped from V and 5 bases from J, the junction kept 9 bases outside the gene matches. The CDR3: CASILAVNTGELFF. The CDR3 nucleotides are TGTGCCAGCATCCTAGCGGTTAATACCGGGGAGCTGTTTTTT.